This passage covers 13 T cell receptor beta chains from one sample sequenced in a study of T cell repertoires in cytomegalovirus infection. TCRdb passed the reads through MiXCR, listing each CDR3 protein once. Of 70,000 to 75,000 distinct CDR3 sequences in the sample, 4% are singletons; the top ten hold approximately 20%. Material for sequencing was PBMCs. The receptors derive from a human donor in good health (CMV status not recorded). Some clones in this sample may be carry-over from other donors' samples.

This clonotype was detected many times. The chain recombines TRBV7-8 with TRBJ2-1; 7 bases are shared with TRBD1. From germline, CDR1 is SGHVS and CDR2 FQNEAQ. The CDR3 is made up of 14 amino acids. With V trimmed by 5 bases and J by 6 bases, 7 bases remained unmatched. In DNA form, the CDR3 reads TGTGCCAGCAGCAAACGACAGGGTTTCAATGAGCAGTTCTTC. It specifies CASSKRQGFNEQFF.

This clonotype was seen repeatedly, ten times or more. This chain joins TRBV6-1 and TRBJ2-7, with TRBD1 matching over 8 bases. The CDR3 runs to 16 residues. Germline-derived CDR1 and CDR2 are MNHNS and SASEGT. The ends lost 1 base at V and 3 bases at J; junction bases unmatched: 8. CDR3 nucleotides: TGTGCCAGCAGTGAAGAGGGTGGAGACAGGGGCTACGAGCAGTACTTC. Translating it yields CASSEEGGDRGYEQYF.

This clonotype was picked up many times. J is TRBJ1-5 and V is TRBV28; possibly TRBD1 for D (5 bases). The CDR3 loop spans 16 amino acids. Germline CDR1 is MDHEN and CDR2 is SYDVKM. Between the trimmed V and J ends, which lost 4 bases and 3 bases, there was a span of 16 bases. In nucleotides, the CDR3 is TGTGCCAGCAGTTCGTACCGGGACCGAAACAATCAGCCCCAGCATTTT. It translates to CASSSYRDRNNQPQHF.

This clonotype was detected many times. This chain uses TRBV7-2 with TRBJ1-2, with D tentatively TRBD1 (6 bases). The CDR3 covers 12 residues. V dropped 8 bases and J dropped 8 bases, with 15 bases sitting between them. Looked up from germline, CDR1 is SGHTA and CDR2 is FQGNSA. The CDR3 nucleotides read TGTGCCAGCGGAGGGGGGAAAAGGGGCTACACCTTC. Its translation is CASGGGKRGYTF.

This clonotype was counted only a few times. The CDR3 here is CASRHRENEKLFF. The CDR3 coding sequence is TGTGCCAGCCGCCACAGGGAGAATGAAAAACTGTTTTTT. The chain is built from TRBV11-3 and TRBJ1-4; tentative D call: TRBD1 (6 bases). The CDR3 length is 13 residues. V was shortened by 8 bases and J by 5 bases, with 12 bases between the two germline ends. Germline-derived CDR1 and CDR2 are SGHNT and YENEEA.

This clonotype was picked up many times. The J gene is TRBJ1-1, the V gene TRBV12-3 or TRBV12-4, with TRBD1 matching over 7 bases. With V trimmed by 6 bases and J by 1 base, 5 bases remained unmatched. This CDR3 spans 14 amino acids. In DNA, the CDR3 is TGTGCCAGCAGCCGACAGGGCGGGAACACTGAAGCTTTCTTT. Translated: CASSRQGGNTEAFF.

This clonotype was counted at least ten times. The V call is TRBV6-2 or TRBV6-3, the J call TRBJ1-5, with D tentatively TRBD1 (5 bases). V was cut by 3 bases and J by 11 bases, with 14 bases left in between. Germline lookup yields CDR1 MNHEY and CDR2 SVGEGT. The CDR3 extends over 13 amino acids. The CDR3 is CASSYGQLGTQHF. As DNA, the CDR3 is TGTGCCAGCAGTTATGGACAACTAGGGACCCAGCATTTT.

This clonotype appeared many times. The rearrangement uses TRBV10-3 and TRBJ2-5; D not certain. The CDR3 extends over 14 amino acids. Germline loops: CDR1 ENHRY, CDR2 SYGVKD. V lost 4 bases to trimming and J lost 2 bases, with 11 bases between them. The CDR3 nucleotides are TGTGCCATCAGTGGGGCGCCCCTACAAGAGACCCAGTACTTC. Amino acids: CAISGAPLQETQYF.

This clonotype was observed many times. V is TRBV4-3 and J is TRBJ2-2; D not resolved. This CDR3 spans 15 amino acids. V lost 4 bases and J 2 bases, leaving 11 bases between the germline ends. Germline V gives CDR1 LGHNA, CDR2 YSLEER. CDR3 sequence: CASSPETTNTGELFF. The CDR3 nucleotides read TGCGCCAGCAGCCCGGAAACGACCAACACCGGGGAGCTGTTTTTT.

In its sample, this clonotype was seen many times. The J gene is TRBJ1-1, the V gene TRBV6-5; 7 bases match TRBD1. This CDR3 spans 14 amino acids. The germline gives CDR1 MNHEY, CDR2 SVGAGI. J lost 1 base, V lost 7 bases, and 6 bases had no gene match. The CDR3 bases are TGTGCCAGCACACAGGGGATTTCGAACACTGAAGCTTTCTTT. Translated, it gives CASTQGISNTEAFF.

The rearrangement links TRBV7-2 to TRBJ2-7, with TRBD1 identical over 9 bases. Germline CDR1 reads SGHTA; CDR2 reads FQGNSA. Germline trimming cut 3 bases from V and 5 bases from J; bases unmatched to any gene: 8. The CDR3 spans 15 residues. CDR3 bases: TGTGCCAGCAGCTTGACCGGGACAGGGACCCACGAGCAGTACTTC. Protein product: CASSLTGTGTHEQYF.

This clonotype was picked up many times. The chain carries TRBV5-1 and TRBJ2-7, with 11 bases aligning to TRBD2. The V gene's germline CDR1 is SGHRS and CDR2 YFSETQ. Trimming took 3 bases from V and 3 from J; bases not matched to a gene: 2. The CDR3 length is 14 residues. The CDR3 spells CASSSTSGGYEQYF. The CDR3 DNA reads TGCGCCAGCAGCTCTACTAGCGGGGGCTACGAGCAGTACTTC.

This clonotype was counted ten times or more. The V call is TRBV7-9, the J call TRBJ2-2, with 9 bases aligning to TRBD1. This CDR3 comprises 15 residues. The V gene end was trimmed by 6 bases and the J gene end by 5 bases; junction bases not matched to a gene: 7. Germline V gives CDR1 SEHNR, CDR2 FQNEAQ (reference sequence). Here the CDR3 DNA reads TGTGCCAGCAGACCGGGACAGGGCGGGACCGGGGAGCTGTTTTTT. It translates to CASRPGQGGTGELFF.